This TCR beta chain was recorded in a study of blood T cell repertoires in COVID-19. For the study at large: Sample material is recorded as cDNA or gDNA derived from T cells, B-cell-depleted T cells, or PBMCs.

TCRdb's table, derived via immunoSEQ multiplex PCR, lists solely in-frame clones and lacks some. The profile covers around 230,000 clones, with roughly 82% appearing a single time and 2% to 2.5% taken by the ten largest. V trimming: 0 bases; J trimming: 11 bases; junction bases outside the gene matches: 5. This CDR3 is built from 14 residues. CDR1 SGHNT and CDR2 YYREEE come from the germline V gene (reference sequence). This clone has only one observation. This clonotype was sampled from a man aged 35-49 years who had recovered from COVID-19. The sequencing sample was made of peripheral blood. This rearrangement joins TRBV5-4 to TRBJ1-6; 7 nucleotides line up with TRBD1. The CDR3 region is CASSLAQGVTPLHF. Here the CDR3 DNA reads TGTGCCAGCAGCTTGGCCCAGGGGGTGACACCCCTCCACTTT.